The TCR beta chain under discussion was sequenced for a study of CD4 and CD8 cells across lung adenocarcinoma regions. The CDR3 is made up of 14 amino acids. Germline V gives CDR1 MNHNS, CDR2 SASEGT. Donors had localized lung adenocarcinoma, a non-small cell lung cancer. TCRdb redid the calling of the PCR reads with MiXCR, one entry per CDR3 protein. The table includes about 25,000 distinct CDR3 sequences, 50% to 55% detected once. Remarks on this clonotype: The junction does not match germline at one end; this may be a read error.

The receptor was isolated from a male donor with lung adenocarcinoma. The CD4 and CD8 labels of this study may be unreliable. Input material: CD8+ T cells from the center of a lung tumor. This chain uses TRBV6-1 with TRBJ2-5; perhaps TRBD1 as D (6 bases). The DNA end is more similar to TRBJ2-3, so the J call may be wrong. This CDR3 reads CAGNGGRDPETQYF. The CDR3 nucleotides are TGTGCGGGCAATGGGGGCAGGGACCCAGAGACGCAGTATTTT.